This T cell receptor beta chain originates from a study of lymphopenia after photon versus proton radiotherapy (dated by TCRdb to about 2019). Background for the entire study: The immunological effects of photon versus proton radiation therapy were compared in patients with gastrointestinal tumors who developed high-grade lymphopenia. The cohort included roughly 18 patients with gastrointestinal tumors who developed lymphopenia after receiving either photon or proton therapy. The study was designed to characterize how the impact on the immune system differs between the two radiation modalities.

The library was made by the immunoSEQ multiplex PCR assay. Deep sequencing of rearranged TCR beta loci, alongside multiparametric flow cytometry, was used to profile T cell repertoires. The clones in this table, taken by TCRdb from immuneACCESS, are in-frame only. Not every clone is retained; where verified, under half of the shortfall comes from an unresolved V gene, and the cause of the rest is unknown. The sample records about 30,000 clones, nearly 95% of which are singletons. The top ten clones comprise around 0.7% of the sample. V is shortened by 0 bases, J by 9 bases, and the region joining them spans 15 bases. CDR1 and CDR2 are drawn from the germline V gene (reference sequence): LNHNV, YYDKDF. CDR3 length: 15 amino acids, cysteine to phenylalanine. Only the CDR3 DNA is retained, 45 bases long and in frame from the first base. Note on this clone: It lacks a known antigen. Per-base quality was not reported, and no clone a single base away is much larger than it.

What the research found in general, with its limitations: Across the cohort, an inverse correlation was found between a larger post-nadir drop in TCR diversity and overall survival time among patients who died. Relative stability during treatment was observed in proton-treated patients, whereas loss of naive T cells and TCR diversity and gain of effector/memory populations were observed in photon-treated patients. After the lymphocyte count nadir, photon-treated repertoires showed oligoclonal expansion, especially of CD8+ Temra cells, which drove the drop in diversity. The survival association was assessed only in patients who died, and the authors presented better survival with proton therapy as a possibility rather than a demonstrated result.

The rearranged segments are TRBV15 and TRBJ1-5, with the identity of the D gene unclear. The material was peripheral blood, obtained from a patient treated with photon-based radiotherapy. This receptor was taken from a woman in her forties or fifties with cholangiocarcinoma. CDR3 sequence: CATSRDDGVSGPQHF. At the DNA level, the sequence is TGTGCCACCAGCAGAGACGACGGGGTGTCGGGGCCCCAGCATTTT.